Here is one TCR beta chain with its context. V dropped 0 bases and J dropped 4; count of bases not matched to a gene: 8. The germline V gene has CDR1 SGHRS and CDR2 YFSETQ. The CDR3 has 16 residues. Clinical history as reported by participants underpinned cohort assignment. Symptom resolution, clearance, or two negative PCRs marked donors in Cohort 3 as recovered. Assay used: immunoSEQ multiplex PCR; TCRdb lists only in-frame clones, some missing. The data contain under 300,000 clones, 70% to 90% of them singletons. This sample was included in a study of blood T cell repertoires in COVID-19. The chain links TRBV5-1 to TRBJ2-5, with 8 bases lining up with TRBD2. The TCR comes from a woman in her forties or fifties who had recovered from COVID-19. Material for sequencing was PBMCs or T cells enriched from blood (not recorded which). CDR3 amino acids: CASSLGPAGEGETQYF. The CDR3, as DNA: TGCGCCAGCAGCTTGGGTCCAGCGGGAGAGGGAGAGACCCAGTACTTC.